This T cell receptor beta chain was sequenced in a study of T cells in Graves' hyperthyroidism and ophthalmopathy. Remarks on this clonotype: Antigen specificity is unknown.

Amplified regions were TCR beta CDR3 sequences from RNA transcripts. HTBI primers were the set used in a first-round RT-PCR of the TCR CDR3. TCRdb re-derived calls from the multiplex PCR reads in MiXCR, one entry per CDR3 protein. This sample has approximately 640,000 distinct CDR3 sequences; 45% occur once, and the top ten carry approximately 6.8%. CDR1 is SQVTM, CDR2 ANQGSEA, per germline. This CDR3 region has 13 residues. Whole-study findings and limits: Ophthalmopathy cases were set apart from stable hyperthyroidism by a 13 V-J model.

Sequenced input: peripheral blood or thyroid tissue (not recorded which). The origin of this receptor is an adult man with Graves' disease, either hyperthyroidism or ophthalmopathy (not recorded which). V usage is TRBV29-1 and J usage is TRBJ1-2; 7 bases match TRBD1. CDR3 in DNA: TGCAGTGGCCTACAAGGGACAGTCTATGGCTACACCTTC. It translates to CSGLQGTVYGYTF.